Included here is one T cell receptor (beta chain) sequence, with context. Taking its sample share into account, this clonotype is medium-sized (0.01 to 0.1%). It lacks a known antigen. No much larger clone exists at a distance of one base, and base qualities are not known. This specimen belongs to a study of liver allograft versus peripheral blood T cells (dated by TCRdb to between 2020 and 2021). Regarding the research as a whole: In liver transplant recipients, the study looked at T cell receptor repertoires in the peripheral blood and set them against the repertoires found within the transplanted livers.

V and J are truncated by 5 bases and 3 bases respectively, leaving an intervening sequence of 8 bases. According to the germline V gene, CDR1 reads MNHEY and CDR2 reads SVGAGI. The CDR3 covers 13 residues, taking in both the cysteine and the phenylalanine. Here the CDR3 DNA is all that survives: 39 bases in frame from base 1. The instrument given in TCRdb is Illumina MiSeq. TCRdb redid the processing of the public reads, applying fastp at Q25 and MiXCR, and retained in-frame beta chains. Rows are combined by CDR3 protein, so each entry shows the most common genes and DNA. Recorded for this sample are 7,500 to 8,500 distinct CDR3 sequences; over 15% of them occurred a single time. The top ten hold about 1.4% of the sample. The study at large found these results: The T cell receptor repertoires within liver allografts were reported to be different from the T cell receptor repertoires detected in peripheral blood.

The receptor comes from a human patient who had a liver transplant. After a transplant, the graft donor may have provided part of the T cells. The rearranged segments are TRBV6-5 and TRBJ1-5, with the identity of the D gene unclear. Here is the DNA: TGTGCCAGCAGTCTCAGATTCAATCAGCCCCAGCATTTT. Its protein is CASSLRFNQPQHF.